Shown below are 22 T cell receptor beta chains from a single sample sequenced in a study of human T cells and chemical hapten exposure. MiXCR, applied by TCRdb to the RACE reads, yields one record per CDR3 protein. The sample carries some 79,000 distinct CDR3 sequences, about 6.8% recorded once. Documented time point: patch test 1, 2 weeks after DPC sensitization. This sample's treatment: therapeutic diphenylcyclopropenone sensitization with weekly scalp DPC. The sample consisted of whole blood, taken in connection with sensitization to the hapten diphenylcyclopropenone (DPC). These receptors were obtained from a woman in her twenties or thirties with alopecia areata. Some clones in this sample may be carry-over from other donors' samples.

At least ten counts were recorded for this clonotype. This rearrangement joins TRBV10-3 to TRBJ2-7, with 7 positions matching TRBD1. CDR1 ENHRY and CDR2 SYGVKD come from the germline V gene. V lost 7 bases to trimming and J lost 2 bases; unmatched junction nucleotides: 11. The CDR3 spans 15 residues. CDR3 protein: CAITDRDSSPYEQYF. The CDR3 DNA is TGTGCCATCACTGACAGGGATTCCTCTCCCTACGAGCAGTACTTC.

The chain links TRBV12-3 or TRBV12-4 to TRBJ1-1; 7 positions match TRBD1. The CDR3 has 15 amino acids. V gave up 4 bases and J gave up 4 bases; unmatched junction bases: 9. DNA of the CDR3: TGTGCCAGCAGTTCAACTCCCCACAGGGGCACTGAAGCTTTCTTT. Its protein is CASSSTPHRGTEAFF.

Worth noting for this clonotype: Just one base apart from a much larger clone, this may be a read error. The rearrangement joins TRBV7-2 to TRBJ2-3, with 9 nucleotides matching TRBD2. Trimming cost V 5 bases and J 5 bases; bases outside gene matches: 14. The CDR3 consists of 17 residues. The germline CDR1 and CDR2 sequences are SGHTA and FQGNSA. The CDR3 reads CASSGGSGGTLLDTQYF. In DNA form, the CDR3 reads TGTGCCAGCAGCGGTGGAAGCGGGGGGACCCTCCTAGATACGCAGTATTTT. Using reference TRBV7-2 and TRBJ2-3 for the parts outside the CDR3, the full variable domain is GAGVSQSPSNKVTEKGKDVELRCDPISGHTALYWYRQSLGQGLEFLIYFQGNSAPDKSGLPSDRFSAERTGGSVSTLTIQRTQQEDSAVYLCASSGGSGGTLLDTQYFGPGTRLTVL.

The gene calls are TRBV5-1 and TRBJ2-3, with TRBD1 matching over 9 bases. The CDR3 spans 18 residues. The germline V gene has CDR1 SGHRS and CDR2 YFSETQ. V lost 1 base to trimming and J lost 3 bases; unmatched junction nucleotides: 12. DNA for the CDR3: TGCGCCAGCAGCTTGACTCCCGGGACAGGGACCCTTACAGATACGCAGTATTTT. Translating gives CASSLTPGTGTLTDTQYF.

This clonotype was found many times. The V call is TRBV29-1, the J call TRBJ2-3; the D gene is possibly TRBD2 (6 bases). The CDR3 runs 13 residues. V lost 6 bases to trimming and J lost 5 bases, with 15 bases between them. The germline CDR1 and CDR2 sequences are SQVTM and ANQGSEA. The CDR3 sequence is CSVGRTSEDTQYF. The CDR3, as DNA: TGCAGCGTAGGGAGGACATCAGAAGATACGCAGTATTTT.

At least ten counts were recorded for this clonotype. The chain uses TRBV29-1 and TRBJ2-1, with 8 bases lining up with TRBD1. V shed 5 bases and J 9 bases; nucleotides not matched to a gene: 12. There are 14 residues in the CDR3. The germline gives CDR1 SQVTM, CDR2 ANQGSEA. CDR3 loop: CSVRTGIASSEQFF. CDR3 nucleotide sequence: TGCAGCGTTCGGACAGGGATAGCGAGCAGTGAGCAGTTCTTC.

The chain couples TRBV7-9 to TRBJ1-1; D is possibly TRBD1 (5 bases). CDR1 and CDR2 (germline): SEHNR, FQNEAQ (reference sequence). This CDR3 has 16 residues. With 5 bases removed from V and 10 bases from J, the gap between germline ends came to 26 bases. CDR3 sequence: CASSRNRRRPAWAAFF. CDR3 sequence (DNA): TGTGCCAGCAGCCGCAACAGGAGACGTCCGGCATGGGCAGCTTTCTTT.

Many counts were recorded for this clonotype. The rearrangement uses TRBV6-1 and TRBJ1-2, with D maybe TRBD1 (5 bases). The V end lost 5 bases, the J end lost 5 bases, and 18 bases lay between the germline ends. Germline V lookup: CDR1 MNHNS, CDR2 SASEGT. The CDR3 covers 15 residues. CDR3 protein: CASSKNRDGLYGYTF. In nucleotides, the CDR3 is TGTGCCAGCAGTAAAAACCGGGACGGGCTATATGGCTACACCTTC.

A note on this clonotype: One base away lies a much larger clone, so this may be a sequencing read error. The chain employs TRBV7-2 and TRBJ1-1; D not resolved. The V gene's germline CDR1 is SGHTA and CDR2 FQGNSA. The germline V and J ends were trimmed by 5 bases and 5 bases, with 18 bases remaining between them. This CDR3 is built from 15 residues. The CDR3 is CASSPRVGVGTEAFF. In DNA, the CDR3 is TGTGCCAGCAGCCCGCGGGTAGGTGTCGGAACTGAAGCTTTCTTT.

The sample holds many counts of this clonotype. The J gene is TRBJ2-7, the V gene TRBV7-9, with D tentatively TRBD2 (5 bases). The CDR3 extends over 14 amino acids. The germline V gene has CDR1 SEHNR and CDR2 FQNEAQ (reference sequence). With 0 bases removed from V and 0 bases from J, the gap between germline ends came to 6 bases. DNA for the CDR3: TGTGCCAGCAGCTTAGCAGGGAGCTCCTACGAGCAGTACTTC. Its translation: CASSLAGSSYEQYF.

The table lists this clonotype with many counts. The gene calls are TRBV20-1 and TRBJ2-5, with 9 bases fitting TRBD2. The CDR3 spans 16 residues. The junction had 15 bases not matched to a gene; V was cut back by 6 bases and J by 4 bases. Germline assignment: CDR1 DFQATT and CDR2 SNEGSKA (reference sequence). The CDR3 protein is CSAPGLAGVLGETQYF. The DNA for the CDR3 is TGCAGTGCACCGGGACTAGCAGGGGTCTTAGGAGAGACCCAGTACTTC.

This clonotype came up many times. This chain connects TRBV7-8 to TRBJ2-7, with D tentatively TRBD1 (6 bases). V lost 10 bases, J lost 3 bases, and 10 bases lay in between. The CDR3 spans 11 residues. The germline CDR1 and CDR2 sequences are SGHVS and FQNEAQ. This chain's CDR3 is CATSDSYEQYF. CDR3 nucleotides: TGTGCCACTTCGGACAGCTACGAGCAGTACTTC.

This clonotype was observed a handful of times. The chain is built from TRBV7-9 and TRBJ2-3; D may match TRBD1 or TRBD2 (5 bases each). Per the germline V gene, CDR1 is SEHNR and CDR2 is FQNEAQ (reference sequence). Trimming removed 4 bases from V and 3 bases from J, with 14 bases in between. The CDR3 sequence is 15 residues long. The CDR3 DNA is TGTGCCAGCAGCTCAGGTCAGGGAGAAACAGATACGCAGTATTTT. It specifies CASSSGQGETDTQYF.

This clonotype has ten or more counts. The chain uses TRBV3-1 and TRBJ2-7, with D unclear. Germline V gene data show CDR1 as LGHDT and CDR2 as YNNKEL (reference sequence). The CDR3 spans 16 residues. Between the trimmed V and J ends, which lost 2 bases and 1 base, there was a span of 15 bases. CDR3 residues: CASSQRMVVPSYEQYF. The CDR3 DNA follows: TGTGCCAGCAGCCAAAGGATGGTAGTCCCTTCCTACGAGCAGTACTTC.

In this sample, this clonotype turned up many times. The rearrangement joins TRBV3-1 to TRBJ1-6, with 10 bases lining up with TRBD1. The CDR3 contains 19 residues. The V gene end was trimmed by 1 base and the J gene end by 10 bases; junction bases not matched to a gene: 16. The germline gives CDR1 LGHDT, CDR2 YNNKEL (reference sequence). The CDR3 sequence is CASSQGMGTGVRTPSPLHF. In DNA form, the CDR3 reads TGTGCCAGCAGCCAAGGAATGGGGACAGGGGTAAGGACTCCATCACCCCTCCACTTT.

The chain joins TRBV29-1 to TRBJ2-7, with D possibly being TRBD1 (5 bases). V lost 4 bases to trimming and J lost 7 bases, with 14 bases between them. Germline CDR1 SQVTM, CDR2 ANQGSEA. The CDR3 extends over 12 amino acids. CDR3 DNA: TGCAGCGTTGGGCAGGGCGGTGTGGAGCAGTACTTC. Its translation is CSVGQGGVEQYF.

This clonotype showed up just a few times. The genes are TRBV12-3 or TRBV12-4 and TRBJ1-1; perhaps TRBD1 as D (5 bases). Trimming shortened V by 8 bases and J by 5 bases, and 18 bases separated the two germline ends. The CDR3 consists of 14 residues. The CDR3 here is CASSPFGGQTEAFF. CDR3 nucleotide sequence: TGTGCCAGCTCACCCTTCGGGGGTCAAACTGAAGCTTTCTTT.

This sequence joins TRBV29-1 and TRBJ1-1; a weak D match, TRBD1 (6 bases). This CDR3 is built from 15 residues. V was shortened by 1 base and J by 7 bases, with 19 bases between the two germline ends. From germline, CDR1 is SQVTM and CDR2 ANQGSEA. CDR3 loop: CSVEGRGSGGGEAFF. The CDR3 nucleotides read TGCAGCGTTGAAGGCAGGGGCTCGGGCGGCGGTGAAGCTTTCTTT.

This clonotype was recorded a few times. The rearrangement joins TRBV18 to TRBJ1-1; D gene uncertain. V was shortened by 0 bases and J by 2 bases, with 4 bases between the two germline ends. The length of the CDR3 is 13 residues. CDR1 KGHSH and CDR2 LQKENI come from the germline V gene. CDR3: CASSPPSNTEAFF. The CDR3 DNA reads as TGTGCCAGCTCACCACCGTCAAACACTGAAGCTTTCTTT.

There are a few counts of this clonotype. This sequence joins TRBV19 and TRBJ1-1; 9 positions match TRBD1. V shed 4 bases, J shed 10 bases, and the junction held 4 bases outside the gene matches. This CDR3 has 12 residues. CDR1 and CDR2 from the germline V gene are LNHDA and SQIVND (reference sequence). The CDR3 nucleotides read TGTGCCAGTAGTAGGGACAGGGACGCAGCTTTCTTT. Translated: CASSRDRDAAFF.

This clonotype was seen a few times. The gene calls are TRBV29-1 and TRBJ1-1; unclear D gene. This CDR3 is built from 12 residues. Deletions cut 7 bases from V and 0 bases from J, with 9 bases between. Germline V gene lookup returns CDR1 SQVTM and CDR2 ANQGSEA. CDR3 region: CSAQRMNTEAFF. DNA of the CDR3: TGCAGCGCCCAGAGAATGAACACTGAAGCTTTCTTT. The variable domain in full, completed from reference TRBV29-1 and TRBJ1-1, reads SAVISQKPSRDICQRGTSLTIQCQVDSQVTMMFWYRQQPGQSLTLIATANQGSEATYESGFVIDKFPISRPNLTFSTLTVSNMSPEDSSIYLCSAQRMNTEAFFGQGTRLTVV.

The chain recombines TRBV29-1 with TRBJ1-5; D is perhaps TRBD1 (6 bases). Germline CDR1 is SQVTM and CDR2 is ANQGSEA. The CDR3 runs 19 residues. Trimming removed 5 bases at V and 0 bases at J, with 26 bases between. As DNA, the CDR3 is TGCAGCGTTCCACGAAAAACGACAGGCGACCTAAATAGCAATCAGCCCCAGCATTTT. Its protein is CSVPRKTTGDLNSNQPQHF.